The TCR beta chain under discussion was sequenced for a study of vaccination and CD4 T cells after COVID-19. About the study: Two mRNA vaccine doses were given, either BNT162b2 or mRNA-1273. Post-COVID draws came a median around 100 days after diagnosis (range 35 to 161). Either a CEFX pool, an HIV-1 Nef pool, or no peptide was added to control cultures.

This clonotype has only one observation. The antigen is not known. CD4+ T cells that had been cultured provided DNA sequenced with the Oncomine TCR Beta short-read assay. TCRdb recomputed calls from the PCR reads with MiXCR, one row per CDR3 protein. The data show some 25,000 distinct CDR3 sequences, with about 46% seen just once and approximately 7.9% held by the top ten. The CDR3 sequence is 15 residues long. Per germline, CDR1 ENHRY and CDR2 SYGVKD. V lost 11 bases to trimming and J lost 12 bases; unmatched junction nucleotides: 21. The treatment was: roughly 10-day PBMC culture with coronavirus spike peptide pools or control peptides (ViraFEST assay). For ViraFEST, peptide pools expanded antigen-specific T cells, after which the TCRs were sequenced.

The chain employs TRBV10-3 and TRBJ1-1; TRBD1 agrees at 10 bases. The sequenced sample was CD4+ T cells from blood, cultured in vitro. This receptor was obtained from a human donor who had recovered from COVID-19. CDR3 sequence: CASVGDRGPLGVTFF. The DNA of the CDR3 is TGTGCCTCAGTAGGGGACAGGGGACCCCTCGGGGTGACTTTCTTT.